One sample yielded the 22 T cell receptor beta chains listed below, sequenced in a study of blood T cells in healthy people across ages. A second PCR of roughly 7 to 11 cycles used a sample-barcoded 5' primer and a J-beta primer mix. TCRdb processed the 5' RACE reads anew with MiXCR; each CDR3 protein has one entry. The repertoire holds more than 450,000 distinct CDR3 sequences, with about a quarter as singletons. These data were also reused for a study on T cells of mothers and their children.

The specimen was blood. Receptor source: a boy under 10 years old in good health.

This clonotype appeared a few times. This chain links TRBV5-1 with TRBJ1-1; D may be TRBD1 (5 bases). Between the trimmed V and J ends, which lost 5 bases and 1 base, there was a span of 9 bases. CDR1 is SGHRS, CDR2 YFSETQ, per germline. The CDR3 length is 13 residues. CDR3 sequence reads: CASRSTGNTEAFF. DNA for the CDR3: TGCGCCAGCAGGTCCACAGGGAACACTGAAGCTTTCTTT. Supplemented by reference TRBV5-1 and TRBJ1-1, the full variable domain reads KAGVTQTPRYLIKTRGQQVTLSCSPISGHRSVSWYQQTPGQGLQFLFEYFSETQRNKGNFPGRFSGRQFSNSRSEMNVSTLELGDSALYLCASRSTGNTEAFFGQGTRLTVV.

CDR3 protein: CASSFQTRLAYNEQFF. The DNA for the CDR3 is TGTGCCAGCAGCTTTCAGACCCGATTAGCTTACAATGAGCAGTTCTTC. V and J are TRBV7-2 and TRBJ2-1; D gene ambiguous. Trimming stripped 3 bases from V and 4 bases from J, with 16 bases between. The CDR3 has 16 residues. Per germline, CDR1 SGHTA and CDR2 FQGNSA.

This clonotype was seen only a few times. V gene TRBV28 combines with J gene TRBJ1-4; D may be TRBD1 (6 bases). The germline V gene encodes CDR1 MDHEN and CDR2 SYDVKM. Trimming left V 0 bases short and J 0 bases short, with 11 bases between. The CDR3 loop spans 17 amino acids. CDR3 protein: CASSLWDSFTTNEKLFF. CDR3 in DNA: TGTGCCAGCAGTTTATGGGACAGCTTTACAACTAATGAAAAACTGTTTTTT. The full variable domain, rest sourced from reference TRBV28 and TRBJ1-4, is DVKVTQSSRYLVKRTGEKVFLECVQDMDHENMFWYRQDPGLGLRLIYFSYDVKMKEKGDIPEGYSVSREKKERFSLILESASTNQTSMYLCASSLWDSFTTNEKLFFGSGTQLSVL.

This clonotype showed up many times. The genes are TRBV27 and TRBJ1-5; D gene unclear. Trimming took off 2 bases at V and 2 bases at J, with 4 bases between the two ends. The CDR3 contains 13 residues. Germline lookup yields CDR1 MNHEY and CDR2 SMNVEV (reference sequence). CDR3 region: CASSLQGNQPQHF. The CDR3 bases are TGTGCCAGCAGTTTACAGGGCAATCAGCCCCAGCATTTT.

The J gene is TRBJ2-6, the V gene TRBV6-5; D is unclear. Germline V gene lookup returns CDR1 MNHEY and CDR2 SVGAGI. This CDR3 spans 17 amino acids. V lost 5 bases and J lost 3, with 17 bases in between. The CDR3 nucleotides read TGTGCCAGCAGTCTGGAAGTACCATCCCGTGGGGCCAACGTCCTGACTTTC. It yields the protein CASSLEVPSRGANVLTF.

The chain recombines TRBV2 with TRBJ1-5; D perhaps matches TRBD1 (6 bases). The CDR3 loop spans 14 amino acids. Trimming removed 8 bases at V and 4 bases at J, with 15 bases between. Per the germline V gene, CDR1 is SNHLY and CDR2 is FYNNEI. The CDR3 nucleotides are TGTGCCAGCCGCACAGGGTTAGGGAATCAGCCCCAGCATTTT. Its translation is CASRTGLGNQPQHF.

V gene TRBV5-1 combines with J gene TRBJ1-1; D is perhaps TRBD1 (5 bases). Germline-derived CDR1 and CDR2 are SGHRS and YFSETQ. CDR3 length equals 14 residues. Trimming removed 7 bases at V and 3 bases at J, with 16 bases between. The CDR3 loop is CASRDLRSDTEAFF. In DNA, the CDR3 is TGCGCCAGCCGGGACCTCCGTTCGGACACTGAAGCTTTCTTT.

The J gene is TRBJ1-5, the V gene TRBV28; 11 nucleotides agree with TRBD1. CDR1 and CDR2 from the germline V gene are MDHEN and SYDVKM. Trimming removed 3 bases from V and 2 bases from J; junction bases left unmatched: 3. The CDR3 consists of 16 residues. The CDR3 is CASSFGTGGGNQPQHF. The CDR3 DNA is TGTGCCAGCAGTTTCGGGACAGGGGGTGGCAATCAGCCCCAGCATTTT.

This clonotype has a handful of counts. The chain uses TRBV7-9 and TRBJ2-2, with 11 positions matching TRBD2. This CDR3 spans 18 amino acids. The V gene's germline CDR1 is SEHNR and CDR2 FQNEAQ (reference sequence). Germline trimming cut 1 base from V and 3 bases from J; bases unmatched to any gene: 7. The CDR3 here is CASSLVRLAGLYTGELFF. The CDR3 DNA is TGTGCCAGCAGCTTAGTCCGACTAGCGGGACTATACACCGGGGAGCTGTTTTTT. The whole variable domain, remainder taken from reference TRBV7-9 and TRBJ2-2, is DTGVSQNPRHKITKRGQNVTFRCDPISEHNRLYWYRQTLGQGPEFLTYFQNEAQLEKSRLLSDRFSAERPKGSFSTLEIQRTEQGDSAMYLCASSLVRLAGLYTGELFFGEGSRLTVL.

V and J are TRBV20-1 and TRBJ2-7; 9 bases are a match to TRBD2. The CDR3 extends over 13 amino acids. Germline V lookup: CDR1 DFQATT, CDR2 SNEGSKA (reference sequence). Trimming at V came to 5 bases and at J to 8 bases, leaving 10 bases not matched to a gene. Here the CDR3 DNA reads TGCAGTGCTGGATTAGCGGGAGCCGAGAAGCAGTACTTC. Protein sequence: CSAGLAGAEKQYF.

This clonotype was found a few times. The CDR3 is CASSSSLDYGYTF. Here the CDR3 DNA reads TGTGCCAGCAGCTCCAGCTTAGACTATGGCTACACCTTC. The chain links TRBV3-1 to TRBJ1-2, with D hard to call. The V gene lost 5 bases and the J gene lost 3 bases, with 10 bases spanning the gap. Germline values: CDR1 LGHDT, CDR2 YNNKEL (reference sequence). The CDR3 covers 13 residues.

This clonotype appeared once. The chain combines TRBV6-4 with TRBJ2-1; D may be TRBD2 (6 bases). V was shortened by 5 bases and J by 12 bases, with 14 bases between the two germline ends. This CDR3 region has 12 residues. Germline assignment: CDR1 MRHNA and CDR2 SNTAGT. CDR3 in amino acids: CASSQTGTLQFF. For the CDR3, the DNA is TGTGCCAGCAGTCAAACCGGGACTCTGCAGTTCTTC.

With respect to this clonotype: Its ends do not fully match the called genes, so a read error is possible. The rearrangement uses TRBV5-1 and TRBJ2-4, with D perhaps TRBD1 (6 bases). CDR1 and CDR2 (germline): SGHRS, YFSETQ. This CDR3 region has 14 residues. The CDR3 sequence is CASSLSTGKNIQHF. The CDR3 DNA follows: TGCGCCAGCAGCTTGTCGACAGGCAAAAACATTCAGCACTTC.

This clonotype was observed at least ten times. This sequence joins TRBV7-2 and TRBJ2-7; 11 nucleotides match TRBD1. CDR3 size: 15 residues. Germline V CDR1 and CDR2: SGHTA, FQGNSA. V shed 5 bases, J shed 4 bases, and the junction held 7 bases outside the gene matches. CDR3 protein: CASSKVGQGGYEQYF. CDR3 DNA sequence: TGTGCCAGCAGCAAAGTGGGACAGGGGGGGTACGAGCAGTACTTC.

V and J are TRBV5-1 and TRBJ2-1; 7 bases are shared with TRBD2. Germline V lookup: CDR1 SGHRS, CDR2 YFSETQ. The CDR3 runs to 16 residues. Germline trimming cut 0 bases from V and 4 bases from J; bases unmatched to any gene: 7. CDR3 residues: CASSLGTGTTYNEQFF. The CDR3 coding sequence is TGCGCCAGCAGCTTGGGGACCGGGACTACGTACAATGAGCAGTTCTTC.

The rearrangement joins TRBV10-3 to TRBJ2-2; TRBD2 matches at 7 bases. Trimming removed 7 bases from V and 2 bases from J; junction bases left unmatched: 4. CDR1 is ENHRY and CDR2 is SYGVKD in the germline V gene. The CDR3 has 14 amino acids. The CDR3 sequence is CAIKASGNTGELFF. In nucleotides, the CDR3 is TGTGCCATCAAGGCTAGCGGTAACACCGGGGAGCTGTTTTTT.

The genes are TRBV5-1 and TRBJ2-4; D ambiguous. The CDR3 runs 14 residues. The ends were cut back, 2 bases at V and 3 bases at J, with 9 bases in the middle. Germline-derived CDR1 and CDR2 are SGHRS and YFSETQ. The CDR3 DNA is TGCGCCAGCAGCTTTCGGTCAGGCAAAAACATTCAGTACTTC. Amino acids: CASSFRSGKNIQYF. Full variable domain (remainder filled in from reference TRBV5-1 and TRBJ2-4): KAGVTQTPRYLIKTRGQQVTLSCSPISGHRSVSWYQQTPGQGLQFLFEYFSETQRNKGNFPGRFSGRQFSNSRSEMNVSTLELGDSALYLCASSFRSGKNIQYFGAGTRLSVL.

Only a few counts were recorded for this clonotype. V and J are TRBV20-1 and TRBJ2-5; D remains unclear. V was clipped by 0 bases and J by 1 base, with 9 bases between them. CDR1 DFQATT and CDR2 SNEGSKA come from the germline V gene (reference sequence). This CDR3 is 14 amino acids long. CDR3 in amino acids: CSARDRVAQETQYF. CDR3 nucleotides: TGCAGTGCTAGAGATCGGGTGGCCCAAGAGACCCAGTACTTC.

J is TRBJ2-3 and V is TRBV6-5; TRBD1 matches 10 bases. Germline-derived CDR1 and CDR2 are MNHEY and SVGAGI. The V gene end was trimmed by 2 bases and the J gene end by 9 bases; junction bases not matched to a gene: 2. There are 13 residues in the CDR3. The CDR3 DNA reads as TGTGCCAGCAGTTACCCGGGACAGGGGACGCAGTATTTT. This gives the protein CASSYPGQGTQYF.

The rearrangement uses TRBV20-1 and TRBJ2-1, with 7 bases matching TRBD2. The V segment lost 4 bases and the J segment 3 bases; nucleotides outside the gene matches: 9. Germline V gene data show CDR1 as DFQATT and CDR2 as SNEGSKA (reference sequence). The CDR3 is 15 residues long. CDR3 nucleotides: TGCAGTGCTACCTACACTCAGCGGGGCTACAATGAGCAGTTCTTC. Amino acids: CSATYTQRGYNEQFF.

This clonotype has just a few counts. V usage is TRBV15 and J usage is TRBJ1-4; perhaps TRBD1 as D (5 bases). Between the trimmed V and J ends, which lost 5 bases and 10 bases, there was a span of 14 bases. CDR3 length equals 13 residues. Germline CDR1 and CDR2: LNHNV and YYDKDF (reference sequence). CDR3 region: CATSANTQAKLFF. In DNA, the CDR3 is TGTGCCACCAGCGCCAACACACAGGCAAAACTGTTTTTT.

The chain joins TRBV20-1 to TRBJ2-3; 10 bases match TRBD2. The CDR3 sequence is 19 residues long. Germline loops: CDR1 DFQATT, CDR2 SNEGSKA (reference sequence). Unmatched junction bases numbered 13, after V lost 0 bases and J lost 1 base. The CDR3 protein is CSARDRLAGAIRRTDTQYF. The CDR3 DNA is TGCAGTGCTAGAGATAGGCTAGCGGGAGCAATTAGGCGCACAGATACGCAGTATTTT.